The text below deals with one T cell receptor beta chain. Its cognate antigen is unknown. The record originates from a study of human T cells and chemical hapten exposure. Background on the study: Sensitization involved placing 2% DPC onto an approximately 2 cm by approximately 2 cm region of upper inner arm skin. Study outcomes and limitations: Donor immune responses may differ from healthy people's, since all donors had alopecia.

This CDR3 has 17 amino acids. V was shortened by 0 bases and J by 0 bases, with 14 bases between the two germline ends. The germline V gene encodes CDR1 LGHDT and CDR2 YNNKEL (reference sequence). As for time point: pre-sensitization, week 0. Specified treatment: therapeutic diphenylcyclopropenone sensitization with weekly scalp DPC. It was unfractionated whole blood from which total RNA was extracted. Original processing methods: With a range of about 23,224 to 690,600, the median per sample was about 87,000 TCRs. MiXCR, run by TCRdb on the RACE reads, gives a single entry per CDR3 protein. TCRdb, rather than the study authors, made the V and J calls. The data contain roughly 380,000 distinct CDR3 sequences, 4.5% to 5.5% of them singletons.

This receptor was obtained from a woman aged 45-59 years with alopecia areata. Some clones in this sample may be carry-over from other donors' samples. Source: whole blood, taken in connection with sensitization to the hapten diphenylcyclopropenone (DPC). This sequence joins TRBV3-1 and TRBJ1-1; no clear D gene. The CDR3 DNA follows: TGTGCCAGCAGCCAAGATCGGGCCAAAGGAGTGAACACTGAAGCTTTCTTT. This sequence encodes CASSQDRAKGVNTEAFF.